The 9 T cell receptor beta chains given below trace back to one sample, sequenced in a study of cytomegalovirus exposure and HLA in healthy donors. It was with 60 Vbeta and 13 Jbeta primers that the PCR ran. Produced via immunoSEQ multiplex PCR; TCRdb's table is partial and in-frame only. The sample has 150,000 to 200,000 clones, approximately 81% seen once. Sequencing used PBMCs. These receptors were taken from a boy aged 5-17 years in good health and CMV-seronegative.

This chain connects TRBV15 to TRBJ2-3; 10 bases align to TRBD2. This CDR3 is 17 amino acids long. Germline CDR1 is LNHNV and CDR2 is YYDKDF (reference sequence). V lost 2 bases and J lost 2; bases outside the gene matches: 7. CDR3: CATSRTLGLAVTDTQYF. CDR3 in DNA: TGTGCCACCAGCAGAACACTCGGACTAGCGGTCACAGATACGCAGTATTTT.

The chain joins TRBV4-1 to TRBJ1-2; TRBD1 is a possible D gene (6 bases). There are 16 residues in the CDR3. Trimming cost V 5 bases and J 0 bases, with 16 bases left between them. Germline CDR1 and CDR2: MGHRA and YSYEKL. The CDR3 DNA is TGCGCCAGCAGCACCCAAGGCTGGGACACTAACTATGGCTACACCTTC. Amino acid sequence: CASSTQGWDTNYGYTF.

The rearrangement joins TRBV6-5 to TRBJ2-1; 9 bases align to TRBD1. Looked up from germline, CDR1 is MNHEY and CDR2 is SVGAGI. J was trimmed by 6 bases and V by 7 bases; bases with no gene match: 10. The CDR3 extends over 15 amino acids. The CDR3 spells CASKQTGGGSNEQFF. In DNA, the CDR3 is TGTGCCAGCAAACAGACAGGGGGTGGGTCCAATGAGCAGTTCTTC.

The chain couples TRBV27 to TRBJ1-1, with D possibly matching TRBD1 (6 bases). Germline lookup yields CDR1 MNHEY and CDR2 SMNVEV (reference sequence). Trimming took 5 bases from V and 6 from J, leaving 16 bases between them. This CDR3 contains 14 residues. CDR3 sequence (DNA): TGTGCCAGCAGTCCGGACAGAGCTGTAGCTGAAGCTTTCTTT. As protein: CASSPDRAVAEAFF.

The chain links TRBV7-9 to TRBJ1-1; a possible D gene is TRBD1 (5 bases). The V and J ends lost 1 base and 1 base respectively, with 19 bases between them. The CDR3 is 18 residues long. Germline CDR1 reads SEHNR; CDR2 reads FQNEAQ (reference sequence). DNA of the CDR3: TGTGCCAGCAGCTTAGGTTCTAGTATCAGGGATGAGAACACTGAAGCTTTCTTT. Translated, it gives CASSLGSSIRDENTEAFF. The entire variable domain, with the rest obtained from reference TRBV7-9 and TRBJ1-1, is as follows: DTGVSQNPRHKITKRGQNVTFRCDPISEHNRLYWYRQTLGQGPEFLTYFQNEAQLEKSRLLSDRFSAERPKGSFSTLEIQRTEQGDSAMYLCASSLGSSIRDENTEAFFGQGTRLTVV.

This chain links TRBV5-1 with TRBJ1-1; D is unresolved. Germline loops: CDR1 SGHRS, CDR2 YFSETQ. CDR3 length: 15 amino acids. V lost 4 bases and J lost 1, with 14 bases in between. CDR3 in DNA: TGCGCCAGCAGCCCCCCCGGCAGGTCGAACACTGAAGCTTTCTTT. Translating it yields CASSPPGRSNTEAFF. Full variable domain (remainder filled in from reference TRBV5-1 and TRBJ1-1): KAGVTQTPRYLIKTRGQQVTLSCSPISGHRSVSWYQQTPGQGLQFLFEYFSETQRNKGNFPGRFSGRQFSNSRSEMNVSTLELGDSALYLCASSPPGRSNTEAFFGQGTRLTVV.

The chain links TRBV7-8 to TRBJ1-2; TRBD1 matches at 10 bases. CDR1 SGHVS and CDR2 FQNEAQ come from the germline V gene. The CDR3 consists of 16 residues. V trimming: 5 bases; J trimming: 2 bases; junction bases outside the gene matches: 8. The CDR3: CASSQDPGQGNYGYTF. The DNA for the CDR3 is TGTGCCAGCAGCCAAGACCCGGGACAGGGGAACTATGGCTACACCTTC.

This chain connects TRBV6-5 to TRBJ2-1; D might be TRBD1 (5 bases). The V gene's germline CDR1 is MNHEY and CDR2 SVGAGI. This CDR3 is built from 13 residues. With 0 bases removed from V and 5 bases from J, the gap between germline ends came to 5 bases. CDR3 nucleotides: TGTGCCAGCAGTTACTCAGGGGACAATGAGCAGTTCTTC. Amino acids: CASSYSGDNEQFF.

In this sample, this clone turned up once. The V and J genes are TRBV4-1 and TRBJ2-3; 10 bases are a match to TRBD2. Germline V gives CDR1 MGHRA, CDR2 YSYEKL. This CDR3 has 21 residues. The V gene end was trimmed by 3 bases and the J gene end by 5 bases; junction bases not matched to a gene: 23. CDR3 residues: CASSQELGVAGGPPPGDTQYF. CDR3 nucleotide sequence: TGCGCCAGCAGCCAGGAACTCGGCGTAGCGGGAGGCCCCCCCCCAGGAGATACGCAGTATTTT.